This T cell receptor beta chain was identified in a study of cytotoxic CD8 clonotypes in ibrutinib-treated CLL. Study in general: For this cohort, patients were some 12 relapsed/refractory and 15 treatment-naive, while roughly 17 were IGHV unmutated.

The CDR3 covers 13 residues. Per germline, CDR1 GTSNPN and CDR2 SVGIG (reference sequence). Trimming took off 2 bases at V and 6 bases at J, with 12 bases between the two ends. Libraries were prepared by immunoSEQ multiplex PCR; TCRdb keeps only in-frame clonotypes and omits some of them. This sample carries approximately 300,000 clones, more than 65% of them seen once, and the ten largest clones take 5% to 7%. This chain joins TRBV30 and TRBJ2-3; perhaps TRBD1 as D (6 bases). The sample was PBMCs, taken before ibrutinib treatment. The TCR originated in a human donor with chronic lymphocytic leukemia. DNA for the CDR3: TGTGCCTGGAGTATAGGCCAGGGGGATACGCAGTATTTT. It specifies CAWSIGQGDTQYF.